A single sample gave rise to the 29 T cell receptor beta chains below, sequenced in a study of T cells after yellow fever vaccination (dated by TCRdb to the late 2010s). Libraries came from 5' RACE. Sequencing was carried out with an Illumina HiSeq 2500. The public reads were reprocessed in TCRdb via fastp at Q25 and MiXCR, keeping in-frame beta chains. CDR3 protein sequences are deduplicated, and each keeps its most common genes and DNA. Counted in this sample were approximately 32,000 distinct CDR3 sequences; approximately 7% of them appeared once. The ten largest clones capture less than 25% of the sample. The intended sense of this specimen's treatment or condition label: live attenuated yellow fever vaccine strain. The sample here was PBMCs, either bulk or a sorted T-cell subset (CD4+, CD8+, memory, or dextramer-sorted; not recorded which), taken on the day of the first yellow fever vaccination. All receptors come from a man between 18 and 29 years old who received the YFV17D yellow fever vaccine.

This clonotype was observed at least ten times. The rearrangement uses TRBV11-2 and TRBJ2-3, with 14 bases identical to TRBD2. The germline V gene has CDR1 SGHAT and CDR2 FQNNGV. The CDR3 contains 16 residues. V lost 5 bases and J lost 2; bases outside the gene matches: 3. The CDR3 reads CASSQTSGGVTDTQYF. CDR3 coding DNA: TGTGCCAGCAGCCAGACTAGCGGGGGGGTCACAGATACGCAGTATTTT.

This clonotype was counted a few times. The chain recombines TRBV9 with TRBJ2-1; 15 nucleotides align to TRBD2. This CDR3 spans 24 amino acids. Germline values: CDR1 SGDLS, CDR2 YYNGEE. With V trimmed by 0 bases and J by 0 bases, 19 bases remained unmatched. CDR3 coding DNA: TGTGCCAGCAGCGTAGTCCCCTTCCCCTGGACTAGCGGGGGGGAACCCCCCTCCTACAATGAGCAGTTCTTC. It translates to CASSVVPFPWTSGGEPPSYNEQFF.

This clonotype was detected many times. The chain recombines TRBV12-3 or TRBV12-4 with TRBJ1-4; D unresolved. This CDR3 spans 13 amino acids. Trimming took off 6 bases at V and 0 bases at J, with 5 bases between the two ends. The CDR3 is CASRQSTNEKLFF. Here the CDR3 DNA reads TGTGCCAGCAGACAGTCAACTAATGAAAAACTGTTTTTT.

This clonotype has a count of ten or more. The chain employs TRBV19 and TRBJ1-1; 10 bases are shared with TRBD1. There are 17 residues in the CDR3. In germline, CDR1 is LNHDA, CDR2 SQIVND (reference sequence). V dropped 7 bases and J dropped 3; count of bases not matched to a gene: 14. DNA of the CDR3: TGTGCCAGTAATTCCTATGACAGGGGGCAAGAGGACACTGAAGCTTTCTTT. This sequence encodes CASNSYDRGQEDTEAFF.

This clonotype came up many times. The genes are TRBV5-1 and TRBJ1-1; maybe TRBD1 (5 bases). CDR3 length equals 20 residues. V dropped 1 base and J dropped 0 bases, with 25 bases sitting between them. Per germline, CDR1 SGHRS and CDR2 YFSETQ. The CDR3 bases are TGCGCCAGCAGCTTGTTGCCCATTAGAACTTTGACAGCCATGAACACTGAAGCTTTCTTT. Its protein product is CASSLLPIRTLTAMNTEAFF.

This clonotype was found many times. CDR3 nucleotides: TGTGCCAGCAGTCTAGCGTCTAGCACAGATACGCAGTATTTT. This gives the protein CASSLASSTDTQYF. This chain links TRBV7-2 with TRBJ2-3; TRBD2 might be the D (6 bases). The CDR3 extends over 14 amino acids. CDR1 is SGHTA, CDR2 FQGNSA, per germline. Trimming stripped 6 bases from V and 0 bases from J, with 10 bases between.

This clonotype was observed at least ten times. The chain joins TRBV28 to TRBJ2-3; D unresolved. The germline V gene encodes CDR1 MDHEN and CDR2 SYDVKM. This CDR3 is 13 amino acids long. V was pared by 5 bases and J by 0 bases, with 6 bases between. In DNA form, the CDR3 reads TGTGCCAGCAGTGCCGGGAGCACAGATACGCAGTATTTT. As protein: CASSAGSTDTQYF.

The gene calls are TRBV4-2 and TRBJ2-5; possible D gene TRBD1, 6 bases. V was trimmed by 6 bases and J by 2 bases, leaving 10 bases between them. CDR1 and CDR2 (germline): LGHNA, YNFKEQ. This CDR3 comprises 13 residues. In DNA form, the CDR3 reads TGTGCCAGCAGGATTGGGACACAAGAGACCCAGTACTTC. Protein: CASRIGTQETQYF.

This clonotype appeared many times. The genes are TRBV7-2 and TRBJ2-7; TRBD1 matches at 10 bases. The germline V gene has CDR1 SGHTA and CDR2 FQGNSA. The CDR3 extends over 15 amino acids. J gave up 2 bases and V 4 bases, and 5 bases lay outside the gene matches. Written as DNA, the CDR3 is TGTGCCAGCAGCTCGAGGACAGGGGGAGCCTACGAGCAGTACTTC. Translated: CASSSRTGGAYEQYF.

The rearrangement links TRBV7-2 to TRBJ1-1; no reliable D call. CDR1 is SGHTA, CDR2 FQGNSA, per germline. The CDR3 has 13 amino acids. V dropped 5 bases and J dropped 7 bases, with 14 bases sitting between them. CDR3 in amino acids: CASSARRLVEAFF. CDR3 DNA sequence: TGTGCCAGCAGCGCCCGTCGCCTCGTTGAAGCTTTCTTT. The entire variable domain, with the rest obtained from reference TRBV7-2 and TRBJ1-1, is as follows: GAGVSQSPSNKVTEKGKDVELRCDPISGHTALYWYRQSLGQGLEFLIYFQGNSAPDKSGLPSDRFSAERTGGSVSTLTIQRTQQEDSAVYLCASSARRLVEAFFGQGTRLTVV.

This chain links TRBV11-1 with TRBJ1-5, with D perhaps matching TRBD1 (6 bases). The CDR3 sequence is 18 residues long. With 5 bases removed from V and 2 bases from J, the gap between germline ends came to 22 bases. Germline-derived CDR1 and CDR2 are SGHAT and FQDESV (reference sequence). The CDR3 reads CASSTYRDTSRGNQPQHF. The CDR3 DNA reads as TGTGCCAGCAGCACATACCGGGACACTTCTAGGGGCAATCAGCCCCAGCATTTT.

About this clonotype itself: Mismatch with germline at one junction end may stem from a read error. The V and J genes are TRBV10-3 and TRBJ2-1; TRBD1 agrees at 9 bases. The CDR3 loop spans 17 amino acids. Germline assignment: CDR1 ENHRY and CDR2 SYGVKD. The CDR3 DNA is TGTGCCAACAGTGAGTCGGGGCGGACAGGGGTGAGGAATGAGCAGTTCTTC. Protein sequence: CANSESGRTGVRNEQFF.

This clonotype was counted many times. The chain couples TRBV5-4 to TRBJ2-1; 7 bases line up with TRBD2. CDR3 length equals 16 residues. Germline V gene sequence: CDR1 SGHNT, CDR2 YYREEE (reference sequence). The ends lost 0 bases at V and 7 bases at J; junction bases unmatched: 10. CDR3 region: CASSLGRGWLGNEQFF. The DNA of the CDR3 is TGTGCCAGCAGCTTGGGGCGGGGGTGGCTTGGTAATGAGCAGTTCTTC.

Only a few counts were recorded for this clonotype. The rearrangement links TRBV5-1 to TRBJ2-1; D may be TRBD2 (5 bases). V lost 4 bases and J lost 6, with 11 bases in between. This CDR3 is 13 amino acids long. CDR1 and CDR2 (germline): SGHRS, YFSETQ. The CDR3, as DNA: TGCGCCAGCAGCCCCGGCGGAGGCAATGAGCAGTTCTTC. Its protein product is CASSPGGGNEQFF.

In this sample, this clonotype turned up many times. V is TRBV20-1 and J is TRBJ1-2, with D possibly TRBD1 on 6 matching bases. The V end was cut by 8 bases, the J end by 8 bases, with 18 bases between. This CDR3 has 12 residues. Germline CDR1 and CDR2: DFQATT and SNEGSKA (reference sequence). CDR3 bases: TGCAGTCAAAGCGGGTGGCAGGGGGGCTACACCTTC. It codes for CSQSGWQGGYTF.

This clonotype has a count of ten or more. The chain carries TRBV20-1 and TRBJ2-1; D not certain. CDR1 DFQATT and CDR2 SNEGSKA come from the germline V gene (reference sequence). The CDR3 sequence is 10 residues long. With 3 bases removed from V and 4 bases from J, the gap between germline ends came to 1 base. CDR3 region: CSASYNEQFF. DNA of the CDR3: TGCAGTGCTAGTTACAATGAGCAGTTCTTC.

This clonotype was seen just once. Given a much more abundant clone one base away, this may be a read error. In nucleotides, the CDR3 is TGTGCCAGCAGCGCCCCCGGGACAGACTACAATGATCAGTTCTTC. Its translation: CASSAPGTDYNDQFF. This chain links TRBV9 with TRBJ2-1, with 7 bases fitting TRBD1. Looked up from germline, CDR1 is SGDLS and CDR2 is YYNGEE. The CDR3 is made up of 15 amino acids.

The chain recombines TRBV20-1 with TRBJ2-5; tentative D call: TRBD2 (5 bases). Trimming took 0 bases from V and 5 from J, leaving 19 bases between them. CDR1 DFQATT and CDR2 SNEGSKA come from the germline V gene (reference sequence). This CDR3 is built from 16 residues. Here the CDR3 DNA reads TGCAGTGCTAGAGATCTCTTTTCGAGGGAAGGGGAGACCCAGTACTTC. Encoded protein: CSARDLFSREGETQYF.

The chain is built from TRBV3-1 and TRBJ2-5; unclear D gene. There are 11 residues in the CDR3. Germline V gene sequence: CDR1 LGHDT, CDR2 YNNKEL (reference sequence). V lost 0 bases, J lost 5 bases, and 1 base lay in between. The CDR3 spells CASSQDETQYF. DNA of the CDR3: TGTGCCAGCAGCCAAGACGAGACCCAGTACTTC.

V gene TRBV9 combines with J gene TRBJ2-7; D not resolved. The V and J ends lost 10 bases and 3 bases respectively, with 2 bases between them. CDR3 length equals 8 residues. From germline, CDR1 is SGDLS and CDR2 YYNGEE. The CDR3, as DNA: TGTGCCGTCTACGAGCAGTACTTC. Translating gives CAVYEQYF.

This clonotype has at least ten counts. This rearrangement joins TRBV5-1 to TRBJ2-5; D remains ambiguous. V was pared by 1 base and J by 2 bases, with 0 bases between. CDR1 and CDR2 (germline): SGHRS, YFSETQ. There are 11 residues in the CDR3. The CDR3 region is CASSLQETQYF. CDR3 bases: TGCGCCAGCAGCTTGCAAGAGACCCAGTACTTC.

This clonotype was seen ten or more times. V and J are TRBV5-6 and TRBJ1-5; D is unresolved. Per the germline V gene, CDR1 is SGHDT and CDR2 is YYEEEE. The CDR3 extends over 16 amino acids. Trimming shortened V by 1 base and J by 0 bases, and 11 bases separated the two germline ends. CDR3 nucleotides: TGTGCCAGCAGCTTGTTGCGACTCGATAGCAATCAGCCCCAGCATTTT. Its protein is CASSLLRLDSNQPQHF.

In regard to this clonotype: A much larger clone differs by one base, so this may be a read error. V and J are TRBV6-2 or TRBV6-3 and TRBJ2-5, with unresolved D. The CDR3 length is 13 residues. CDR1 and CDR2 (germline): MNHEY, SVGEGT. V lost 7 bases, J lost 5 bases, and 14 bases lay in between. The DNA for the CDR3 is TGTGCCAGCACCCCTTTGGAACATGAGACCCAGTACTTC. This sequence encodes CASTPLEHETQYF.

The sample holds one count of this clonotype. A read error is possible here, since a much larger clone lies one base away. The chain couples TRBV6-5 to TRBJ1-3; no clear D. CDR3 length: 14 residues. CDR1 and CDR2 (germline): MNHEY, SVGAGI. The CDR3 spells CASGYLTAGNTIYF. CDR3 nucleotides: TGTGCCAGCGGTTACCTCACAGCTGGAAACACCATATATTTT.

Comment on this clonotype: This sequence may be a read error, since a much larger clone differs from it by one base. The V call is TRBV7-2, the J call TRBJ2-2; D is unclear. This CDR3 has 14 residues. The germline gives CDR1 SGHTA, CDR2 FQGNSA. CDR3 sequence reads: CASIKTRNNGELFF. In nucleotides, the CDR3 is TGTGCCAGCATCAAAACTCGAAACAACGGGGAGCTGTTTTTT.

This clonotype was counted at least ten times. The chain carries TRBV5-1 and TRBJ2-3, with D perhaps TRBD1 or TRBD2 (5 bases each). V gave up 4 bases and J gave up 0 bases, with 6 bases separating them. This CDR3 region has 13 residues. Germline V gene lookup returns CDR1 SGHRS and CDR2 YFSETQ. CDR3 residues: CASSRDSTDTQYF. Here the CDR3 DNA reads TGCGCCAGCAGCCGGGACAGCACAGATACGCAGTATTTT. Combining the CDR3 with reference TRBV5-1 and TRBJ2-3 gives the whole variable domain KAGVTQTPRYLIKTRGQQVTLSCSPISGHRSVSWYQQTPGQGLQFLFEYFSETQRNKGNFPGRFSGRQFSNSRSEMNVSTLELGDSALYLCASSRDSTDTQYFGPGTRLTVL.

Judged by abundance, this clonotype is medium-sized. The rearrangement uses TRBV24-1 and TRBJ2-2; D gene unclear. Germline values: CDR1 KGHDR, CDR2 SFDVKD. V dropped 3 bases and J dropped 6 bases, with 13 bases sitting between them. There are 15 residues in the CDR3. In DNA, the CDR3 is TGTGCCACCAGTGATGAGAGTAGGACCTCCGGGGAGCTGTTTTTT. Amino acids: CATSDESRTSGELFF.

This clonotype was seen many times. As DNA, the CDR3 is TGCGCCAGCAGCTCGATTAGCACAGATACGCAGTATTTT. Translated, it gives CASSSISTDTQYF. This chain uses TRBV5-1 with TRBJ2-3; no definite D call. CDR1 and CDR2 (germline): SGHRS, YFSETQ. CDR3 length: 13 residues. The V end was cut by 3 bases, the J end by 0 bases, with 5 bases between.

This clonotype was seen ten or more times. The chain recombines TRBV20-1 with TRBJ1-5; D perhaps matches TRBD1 (6 bases). Germline V gene data show CDR1 as DFQATT and CDR2 as SNEGSKA (reference sequence). V was trimmed by 1 base and J by 4 bases, leaving 11 bases between them. This CDR3 is 14 amino acids long. CDR3 residues: CSARALQGNQPQHF. The CDR3 bases are TGCAGTGCTAGAGCCCTCCAGGGGAATCAGCCCCAGCATTTT.